Listed here are 7 T cell receptor beta chains from one sample, sequenced in a study of beta chain features in type 1 diabetes. Study findings and constraints: Researchers report that Type 1 diabetes patients had moderately but significantly shorter TCRB CDR3s across all four CD4+ subsets.

The antigens of these receptors remain unknown. Investigators reverse transcribed all isolated RNA, so they sequenced expressed TCRB transcripts. Profiled with immunoSEQ multiplex PCR; TCRdb holds only in-frame clones, not every one. The repertoire holds about 260,000 clones, with approximately 20% as singletons. Material: naive CD4+ T cells from blood. These receptor sequences come from a woman in her thirties or forties with type 1 diabetes.

The rearrangement uses TRBV9 and TRBJ1-5, with 11 bases fitting TRBD1. Germline loops: CDR1 SGDLS, CDR2 YYNGEE. J was trimmed by 6 bases and V by 0 bases; bases with no gene match: 2. The CDR3 is made up of 15 amino acids. The CDR3 is CASSVGTGGGQPQHF. As DNA, the CDR3 is TGTGCCAGCAGCGTAGGGACAGGGGGCGGTCAGCCCCAGCATTTT. Combining the CDR3 with reference TRBV9 and TRBJ1-5 gives the whole variable domain DSGVTQTPKHLITATGQRVTLRCSPRSGDLSVYWYQQSLDQGLQFLIQYYNGEERAKGNILERFSAQQFPDLHSELNLSSLELGDSALYFCASSVGTGGGQPQHFGDGTRLSIL.

This clone was seen a handful of times. This sample includes further DNA sequences coding for the same CDR3. The rearrangement joins TRBV2 to TRBJ1-1; TRBD1 matches 8 bases. Germline values: CDR1 SNHLY, CDR2 FYNNEI. This CDR3 is built from 13 residues. The V gene end was trimmed by 7 bases and the J gene end by 2 bases; junction bases not matched to a gene: 3. CDR3 amino acids: CASNGQGNTEAFF. The CDR3 DNA reads TGTGCCAGCAATGGACAGGGAAACACTGAAGCTTTCTTT.

This clone showed up just a few times. The chain combines TRBV5-1 with TRBJ1-1; the D gene is possibly TRBD1 (6 bases). V lost 2 bases and J 4 bases, leaving 15 bases between the germline ends. Germline V lookup: CDR1 SGHRS, CDR2 YFSETQ. The CDR3 loop spans 15 amino acids. The CDR3 reads CASSLGLQGGTEAFF. The CDR3 region has the DNA TGCGCCAGCAGCTTAGGACTCCAAGGGGGCACTGAAGCTTTCTTT.

The table lists this clone with a few counts. The chain combines TRBV5-1 with TRBJ2-7, with D tentatively TRBD1 (5 bases). V gave up 3 bases and J gave up 2 bases, with 12 bases separating them. The germline V gene encodes CDR1 SGHRS and CDR2 YFSETQ. The CDR3 is made up of 14 amino acids. CDR3 residues: CASSSDTGTYEQYF. DNA for the CDR3: TGCGCCAGCAGCTCTGATACAGGCACCTACGAGCAGTACTTC.

A few counts support this clone. This chain connects TRBV7-3 to TRBJ2-5; D is unresolved. The CDR3 sequence is 14 residues long. Trimming left V 5 bases short and J 1 base short, with 11 bases between. Germline lookup yields CDR1 SGHTA and CDR2 FQGTGA. In nucleotides, the CDR3 is TGTGCCAGCAGCATGACTCTCCTCCAAGAGACCCAGTACTTC. Its translation is CASSMTLLQETQYF.

V is TRBV14 and J is TRBJ2-7, with TRBD2 matching over 10 bases. This CDR3 has 19 residues. Germline loops: CDR1 SGHDN, CDR2 FVKESK. The junction had 13 bases not matched to a gene; V was cut back by 1 base and J by 1 base. In DNA form, the CDR3 reads TGTGCCAGCAGCCAAGTTGGAGGTCTAGCGGGAGTGGATTCCTACGAGCAGTACTTC. It encodes CASSQVGGLAGVDSYEQYF.

This clone was seen just once. The chain recombines TRBV28 with TRBJ2-1; maybe TRBD1 (9 bases). Trimming pared 6 bases from V and 8 bases from J, leaving 23 bases between. The germline V gene has CDR1 MDHEN and CDR2 SYDVKM. This CDR3 is 16 amino acids long. CDR3 region: CASSPAGGQGYDEQFF. In nucleotides, the CDR3 is TGTGCCAGCAGCCCTGCGGGAGGACAGGGGTATGATGAGCAGTTCTTC.